This TCR beta chain was sequenced in a study of siplizumab effects on memory and regulatory T cells. Study-level points and caveats: Roughly 75-95% of proliferating CD4+ or CD8+ clones lacked an assignable naive or memory phenotype. Proliferating Tregs taken from siplizumab cultures were not shown to have a confirmed suppressive function. Naive T cells were seemingly more diverse than memory cells, and major contributions to the alloresponse seemed to be made by them.

The germline CDR1 and CDR2 sequences are SQVTM and ANQGSEA. V lost 7 bases, J lost 7 bases, and 13 bases lay in between. The CDR3 sequence is 12 residues long. Assays covered 85,000 to 100,000 TCR templates per sample. Assay: immunoSEQ multiplex PCR; the TCRdb copy retains only in-frame clones and omits some. The table records some 100,000 clones, 94% of them present only once. About this clone itself: Its antigen remains unknown.

This rearrangement joins TRBV29-1 to TRBJ2-2, with D possibly matching TRBD2 (5 bases). The material sequenced was Tregs sorted from blood. The TCR originated in a human donor in good health. DNA of the CDR3: TGCAGCGCGGGAATTGGCGTCGGGGAGCTGTTTTTT. Protein sequence: CSAGIGVGELFF.